These T cell receptor beta chains were read from a single sample in a study of T cell responses to AZD1222 COVID-19 vaccine. Using immunoSEQ multiplex PCR, the repertoire was profiled, and TCRdb retains in-frame clones only, with some absent. Of tens of thousands of clones detected, approximately 92% appear once; the ten largest clones hold 7.5% to 10%. Specimen: peripheral blood, collected 28 days after the second AZD1222 dose. The receptor source for this set is an adult who received the AZD1222 COVID-19 vaccine. The CDR3 runs from the conserved cysteine through the conserved F or W. The D gene is left open where the match is weak. Size tells how often a clone was seen (once, few, many) or the class of an expanded clone, and some rows leave it out.

d_gene,abundance,v_gene,j_gene,CDR3aa,CDR3nt
-,-,TRBV5-1,TRBJ1-2,CASSRWTGEYGYTF,TGCGCCAGCAGCAGATGGACGGGAGAGTACGGCTACACCTTC
-,-,TRBV28,TRBJ2-1,CASSLGAPNEQFF,TGTGCCAGCAGTTTAGGAGCGCCCAATGAGCAGTTCTTC
TRBD2,few,TRBV7-3,TRBJ2-5,CASSSRAGVGQETQYF,TGTGCCAGCAGCTCTAGGGCGGGAGTCGGTCAAGAGACCCAGTACTTC
-,once,TRBV9,TRBJ2-1,CASSVYGGEQFF,TGTGCCAGCAGCGTATATGGGGGTGAGCAGTTCTTC
TRBD1,-,TRBV6-2/TRBV6-3,TRBJ1-5,CASSYQRTGYGGQPQHF,TGTGCCAGCAGTTATCAACGGACAGGGTATGGTGGTCAGCCCCAGCATTTT
TRBD2,-,TRBV19,TRBJ2-3,CASSIGAGGPDTQYF,TGTGCCAGTAGTATAGGGGCGGGAGGGCCAGATACGCAGTATTTT
-,-,TRBV5-8,TRBJ1-6,CASSLGTVDNSPLHF,TGTGCCAGCAGCTTGGGGACAGTCGATAATTCACCCCTCCACTTT
TRBD2,-,TRBV19,TRBJ2-1,CASSILTAGGNNEQFF,TGTGCCAGTAGTATTCTTACGGCGGGAGGGAACAATGAGCAGTTCTTC
-,-,TRBV15,TRBJ2-7,CATSIQVSYEQYF,TGTGCCACCAGCATCCAGGTATCCTACGAGCAGTACTTC
-,-,TRBV7-2,TRBJ2-2,CASSPPSGGTGELFF,TGTGCCAGCAGCCCACCGAGTGGGGGCACCGGGGAGCTGTTTTTT
TRBD1,once,TRBV28,TRBJ1-5,CASRVPGQSNQPQHF,TGTGCCAGCAGAGTCCCGGGACAGAGCAATCAGCCCCAGCATTTT
TRBD1,-,TRBV24-1,TRBJ2-6,CATSDRGRSAGNVLTF,TGTGCCACCAGTGATAGGGGGCGTAGTGCGGGCAACGTCCTGACTTTC
-,-,TRBV7-2,TRBJ1-2,CASTVGVSGYGYTF,TGTGCCAGCACCGTAGGTGTCTCGGGCTATGGCTACACCTTC
TRBD2,-,TRBV19,TRBJ2-1,CASSPLAGGGNEQFF,TGTGCCAGTAGTCCCCTAGCGGGAGGGGGCAATGAGCAGTTCTTC
TRBD2,few,TRBV27,TRBJ2-7,CASRVSSGGDAYEQYF,TGTGCCAGCAGAGTTAGCTCCGGGGGGGACGCCTACGAGCAGTACTTC
-,-,TRBV12-5,TRBJ2-1,CASGTALAGSYNEQFF,TGTGCTAGTGGCACCGCCCTAGCCGGCTCCTACAATGAGCAGTTCTTC
-,-,TRBV7-2,TRBJ1-1,CASTQDWAAEAFF,TGTGCCAGCACCCAAGACTGGGCAGCTGAAGCTTTCTTT
-,once,TRBV7-3,TRBJ2-6,CASSLTGDGANVLTF,TGTGCCAGCAGCTTAACTGGGGATGGGGCCAACGTCCTGACTTTC
TRBD2,-,TRBV6-6,TRBJ2-3,CASRPGGSTDTQYF,TGTGCCAGCAGGCCGGGAGGGAGCACAGATACGCAGTATTTT
TRBD1,-,TRBV27,TRBJ1-1,CASSPRQGYNTEAFF,TGTGCCAGCAGCCCCCGACAGGGCTACAACACTGAAGCTTTCTTT
TRBD1,-,TRBV5-4,TRBJ1-2,CASSKAPGTGYGYTF,TGTGCCAGCAGCAAGGCCCCCGGGACAGGATATGGCTACACCTTC
TRBD1,-,TRBV15,TRBJ1-5,CATSRDGQGLNQPQHF,TGTGCCACCAGCAGGGACGGACAGGGCCTTAATCAGCCCCAGCATTTT
-,-,TRBV11-3,TRBJ1-6,CASSLVPGRSSPLHF,TGTGCCAGCAGCTTAGTGCCAGGGAGAAGTTCACCCCTCCACTTT
-,few,TRBV27,TRBJ2-1,CASSLGGNEQFF,TGTGCCAGCAGTTTAGGTGGCAATGAGCAGTTCTTC
-,-,TRBV11-3,TRBJ1-4,CASSLDARQNEKLFF,TGTGCCAGCAGCTTAGATGCGCGACAGAATGAAAAACTGTTTTTT
-,-,TRBV30,TRBJ1-2,CAWSVPTNYGYTF,TGTGCCTGGAGTGTACCGACTAACTATGGCTACACCTTC
-,once,TRBV18,TRBJ1-1,CASSPGLGVTEAFF,TGTGCCAGCTCACCGGGGTTGGGCGTCACTGAAGCTTTCTTT
-,-,TRBV27,TRBJ1-3,CASSRTVRGNTIYF,TGTGCCAGCAGCCGTACGGTGAGAGGAAACACCATATATTTT
-,-,TRBV11-2,TRBJ2-3,CASSFAVPDTQYF,TGTGCCAGCAGCTTCGCCGTGCCAGATACGCAGTATTTT
-,-,TRBV7-9,TRBJ1-1,CAFRQGTEAFF,TGTGCCTTTCGGCAGGGTACTGAAGCTTTCTTT
-,-,TRBV27,TRBJ2-2,CASSPFTPGELFF,TGTGCCAGCAGTCCCTTTACCCCCGGGGAGCTGTTTTTT
TRBD1,-,TRBV6-6,TRBJ1-5,CASSYAGQGAYQPQHF,TGTGCCAGCAGTTACGCTGGACAGGGGGCCTATCAGCCCCAGCATTTT